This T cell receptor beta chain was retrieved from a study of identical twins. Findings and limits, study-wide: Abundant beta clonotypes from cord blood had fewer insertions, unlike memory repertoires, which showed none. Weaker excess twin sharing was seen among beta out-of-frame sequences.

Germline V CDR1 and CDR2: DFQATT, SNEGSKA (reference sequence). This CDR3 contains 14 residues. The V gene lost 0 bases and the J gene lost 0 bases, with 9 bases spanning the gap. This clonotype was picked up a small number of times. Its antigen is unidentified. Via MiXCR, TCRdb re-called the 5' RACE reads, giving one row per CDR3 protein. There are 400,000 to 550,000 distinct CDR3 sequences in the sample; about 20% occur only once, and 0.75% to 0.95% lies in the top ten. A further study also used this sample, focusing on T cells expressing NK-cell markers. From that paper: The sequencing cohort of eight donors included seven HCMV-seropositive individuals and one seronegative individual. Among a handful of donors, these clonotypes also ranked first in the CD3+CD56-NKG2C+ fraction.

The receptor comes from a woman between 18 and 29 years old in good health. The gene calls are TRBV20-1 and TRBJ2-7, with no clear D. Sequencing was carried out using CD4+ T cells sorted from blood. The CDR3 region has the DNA TGCAGTGCTAGAGACTGGGGTAGCTCCTACGAGCAGTACTTC. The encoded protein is CSARDWGSSYEQYF.